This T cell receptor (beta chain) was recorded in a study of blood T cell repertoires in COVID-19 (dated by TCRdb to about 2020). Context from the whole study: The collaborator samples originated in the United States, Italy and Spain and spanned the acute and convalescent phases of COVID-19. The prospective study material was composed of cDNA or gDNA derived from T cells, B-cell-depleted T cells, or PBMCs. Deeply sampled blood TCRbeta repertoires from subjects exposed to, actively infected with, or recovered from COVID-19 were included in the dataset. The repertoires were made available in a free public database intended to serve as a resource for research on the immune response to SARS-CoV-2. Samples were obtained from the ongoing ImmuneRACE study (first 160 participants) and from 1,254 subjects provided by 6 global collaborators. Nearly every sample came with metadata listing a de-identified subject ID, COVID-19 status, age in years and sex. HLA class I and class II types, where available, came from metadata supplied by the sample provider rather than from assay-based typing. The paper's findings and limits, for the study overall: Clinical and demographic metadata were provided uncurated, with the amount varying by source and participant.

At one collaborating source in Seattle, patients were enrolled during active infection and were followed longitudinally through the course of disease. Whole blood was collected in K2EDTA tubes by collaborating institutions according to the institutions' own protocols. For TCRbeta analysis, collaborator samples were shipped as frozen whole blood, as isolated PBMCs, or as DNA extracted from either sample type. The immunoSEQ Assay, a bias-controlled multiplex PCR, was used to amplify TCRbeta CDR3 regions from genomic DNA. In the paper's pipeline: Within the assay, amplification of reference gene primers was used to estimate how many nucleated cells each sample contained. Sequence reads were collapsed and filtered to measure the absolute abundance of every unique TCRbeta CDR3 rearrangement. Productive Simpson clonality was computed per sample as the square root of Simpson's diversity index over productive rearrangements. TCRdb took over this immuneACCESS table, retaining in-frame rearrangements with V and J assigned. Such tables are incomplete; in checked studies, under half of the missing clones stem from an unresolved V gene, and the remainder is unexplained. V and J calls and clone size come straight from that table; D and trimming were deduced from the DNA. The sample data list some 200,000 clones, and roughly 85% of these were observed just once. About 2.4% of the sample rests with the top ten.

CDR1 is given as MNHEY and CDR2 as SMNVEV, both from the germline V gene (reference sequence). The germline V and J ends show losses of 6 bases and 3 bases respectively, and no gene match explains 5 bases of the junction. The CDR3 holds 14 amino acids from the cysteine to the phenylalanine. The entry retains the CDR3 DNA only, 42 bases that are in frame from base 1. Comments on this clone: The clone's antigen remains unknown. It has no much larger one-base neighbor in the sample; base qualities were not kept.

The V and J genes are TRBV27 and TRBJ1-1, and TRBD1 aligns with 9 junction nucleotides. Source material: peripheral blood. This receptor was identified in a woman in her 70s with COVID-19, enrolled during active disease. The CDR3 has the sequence CASRVGQGYTEAFF. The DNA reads TGTGCCAGCAGGGTGGGACAGGGATACACTGAAGCTTTCTTT.